The clone carrying this TCR beta chain was seen a handful of times. As the template, RNA transcripts were used to amplify TCR beta CDR3 regions. The first-round RT-PCR employed HTBI primers together with the Qiagen OneStep RT-PCR kit. A multiplex PCR was then performed as the second round. Each CDR3 protein gets one entry after TCRdb re-called the multiplex PCR reads with MiXCR. Among 230,000 or so distinct CDR3 sequences listed, approximately 42% were seen once. The sample is drawn from a study of Graves' ophthalmopathy and Graves' hyperthyroidism. From germline, CDR1 is SGHTA and CDR2 FQGNSA. V gave up 1 base and J gave up 3 bases, with 13 bases separating them. This CDR3 region has 16 residues. Additional autoimmune diseases, uncontrolled infections, pregnancy or lactation disqualified patients. An approximately 9.8 ml volume of fresh peripheral blood provided the PBMCs.

V is TRBV7-2 and J is TRBJ1-3, with TRBD1 as a possible D gene (6 bases). Sequencing was performed on peripheral blood. This sequence originates from an adult man with Graves' ophthalmopathy. The CDR3 loop is CASSLGGGPFGNTIYF. CDR3 nucleotide sequence: TGTGCCAGCAGCTTAGGTGGGGGGCCGTTTGGAAACACCATATATTTT.